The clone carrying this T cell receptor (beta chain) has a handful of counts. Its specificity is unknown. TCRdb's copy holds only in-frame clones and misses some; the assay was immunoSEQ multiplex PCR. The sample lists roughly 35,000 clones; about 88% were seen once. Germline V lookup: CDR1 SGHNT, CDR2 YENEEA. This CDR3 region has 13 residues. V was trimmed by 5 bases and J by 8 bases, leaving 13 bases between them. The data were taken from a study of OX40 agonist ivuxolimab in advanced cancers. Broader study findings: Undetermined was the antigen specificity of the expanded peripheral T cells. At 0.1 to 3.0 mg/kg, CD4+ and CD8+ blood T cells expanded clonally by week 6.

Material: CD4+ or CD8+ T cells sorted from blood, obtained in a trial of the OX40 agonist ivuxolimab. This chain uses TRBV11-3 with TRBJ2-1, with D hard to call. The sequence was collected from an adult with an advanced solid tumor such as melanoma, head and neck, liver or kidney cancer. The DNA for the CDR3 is TGTGCCAGCAGCAGCCCGGGTTTGTATGAGCAGTTCTTC. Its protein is CASSSPGLYEQFF.